This T cell receptor beta chain stems from a study of tumor-infiltrating T cells and Merkel cell polyomavirus. Study context: The T cells studied were KLL-specific CD8+ cells against Merkel polyomavirus. Treatment was non-standardized, spanning chemotherapy, radiation and immunotherapies. Broader study findings: A roughly 1.7-18% tumor fraction of KLL-specific T cells predicted better MCC-specific survival than 0-0.14%. The study covered a single Merkel cell polyomavirus epitope only.

Germline CDR1 is SGHTA and CDR2 is FQGNSA. The J segment lost 3 bases and the V segment lost 4 bases, leaving 6 bases of the junction unmatched. This CDR3 has 15 amino acids. Robust Merkel cell polyomavirus Large T antigen positivity by immunohistochemistry was seen in all patients' tumors. Using immunoSEQ multiplex PCR, the repertoire was profiled, and TCRdb retains in-frame clones only, with some absent. In the table there are about 25,000 clones, nearly 90% of which are singletons. On this clone: Its antigen remains unknown.

The source is a man between 50 and 59 years old with Merkel cell carcinoma. Sequencing was done on a sample of lymph node tissue. The chain employs TRBV7-2 and TRBJ2-7, with 10 positions matching TRBD1. The CDR3 spells CASSSRTGGSYEQYF. CDR3 nucleotide sequence: TGTGCCAGCAGCTCGCGGACAGGGGGTAGCTACGAGCAGTACTTC.